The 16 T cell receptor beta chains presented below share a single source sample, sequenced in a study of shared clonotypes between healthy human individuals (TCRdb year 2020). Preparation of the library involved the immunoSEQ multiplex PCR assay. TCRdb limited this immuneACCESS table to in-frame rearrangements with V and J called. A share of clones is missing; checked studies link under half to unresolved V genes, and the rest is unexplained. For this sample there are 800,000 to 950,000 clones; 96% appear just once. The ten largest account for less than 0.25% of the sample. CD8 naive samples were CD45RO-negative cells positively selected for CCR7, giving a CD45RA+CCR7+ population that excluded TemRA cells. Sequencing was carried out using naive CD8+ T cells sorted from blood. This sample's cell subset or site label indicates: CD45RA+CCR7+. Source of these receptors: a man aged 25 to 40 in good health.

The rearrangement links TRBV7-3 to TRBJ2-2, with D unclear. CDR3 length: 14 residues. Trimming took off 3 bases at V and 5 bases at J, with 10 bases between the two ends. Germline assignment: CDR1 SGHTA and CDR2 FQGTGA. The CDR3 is CASSFSGLTGELFF. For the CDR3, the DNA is TGTGCCAGCAGCTTTTCGGGCCTTACCGGGGAGCTGTTTTTT.

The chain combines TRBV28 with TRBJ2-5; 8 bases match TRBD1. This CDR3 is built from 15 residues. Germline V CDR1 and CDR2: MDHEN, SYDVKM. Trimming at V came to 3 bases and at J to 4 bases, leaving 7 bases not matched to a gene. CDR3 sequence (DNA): TGTGCCAGCAGTTTTCAGGGGGCTAGAGGAGAGACCCAGTACTTC. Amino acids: CASSFQGARGETQYF.

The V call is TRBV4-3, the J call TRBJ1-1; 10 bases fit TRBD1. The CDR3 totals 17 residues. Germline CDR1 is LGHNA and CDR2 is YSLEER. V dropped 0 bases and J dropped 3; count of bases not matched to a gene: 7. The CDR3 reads CASSQDLRQGAHTEAFF. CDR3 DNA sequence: TGCGCCAGCAGCCAAGATCTTCGACAGGGGGCACACACTGAAGCTTTCTTT.

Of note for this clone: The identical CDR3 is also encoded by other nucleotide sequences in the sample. The CDR3 nucleotides are TGTGCCAGCAGTTTCTTAGGGAACACCGGGGAGCTGTTTTTT. It codes for CASSFLGNTGELFF. J is TRBJ2-2 and V is TRBV7-8; D is unclear. The CDR3 totals 14 residues. CDR1 is SGHVS and CDR2 is FQNEAQ in the germline V gene. V lost 6 bases, J lost 1 base, and 9 bases lay in between.

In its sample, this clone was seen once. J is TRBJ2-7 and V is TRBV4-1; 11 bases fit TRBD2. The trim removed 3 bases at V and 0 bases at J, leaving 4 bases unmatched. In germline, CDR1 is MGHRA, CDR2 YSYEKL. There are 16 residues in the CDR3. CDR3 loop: CASSHLAGGASYEQYF. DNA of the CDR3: TGCGCCAGCAGCCACCTAGCGGGAGGCGCCTCCTACGAGCAGTACTTC.

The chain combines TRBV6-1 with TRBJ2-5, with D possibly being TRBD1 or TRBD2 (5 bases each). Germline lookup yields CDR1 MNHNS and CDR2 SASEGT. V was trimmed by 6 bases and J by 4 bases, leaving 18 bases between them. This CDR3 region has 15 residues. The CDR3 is CASREYGGVGETQYF. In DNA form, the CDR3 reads TGTGCCAGCAGGGAGTATGGGGGAGTAGGAGAGACCCAGTACTTC.

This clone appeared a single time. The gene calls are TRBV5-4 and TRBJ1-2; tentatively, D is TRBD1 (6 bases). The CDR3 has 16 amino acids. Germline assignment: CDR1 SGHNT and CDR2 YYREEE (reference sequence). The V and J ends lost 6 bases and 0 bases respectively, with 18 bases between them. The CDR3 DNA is TGTGCCAGCACCCGCGGACAGCTGATAGCTAACTATGGCTACACCTTC. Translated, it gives CASTRGQLIANYGYTF.

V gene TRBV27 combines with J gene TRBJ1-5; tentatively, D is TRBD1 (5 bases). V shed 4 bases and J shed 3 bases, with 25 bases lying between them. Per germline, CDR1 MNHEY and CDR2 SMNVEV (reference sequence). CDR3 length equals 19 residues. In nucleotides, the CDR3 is TGTGCCAGCAGTTCGTCGATCCTTGGGGCGAAGATTTTCAATCAGCCCCAGCATTTT. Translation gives CASSSSILGAKIFNQPQHF.

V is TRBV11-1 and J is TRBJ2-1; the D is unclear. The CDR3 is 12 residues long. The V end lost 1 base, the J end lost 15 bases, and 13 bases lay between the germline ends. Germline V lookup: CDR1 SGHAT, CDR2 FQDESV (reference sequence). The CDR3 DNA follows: TGTGCCAGCAGCTTAGGATGGGAAGTTCGGTTCTTC. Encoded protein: CASSLGWEVRFF.

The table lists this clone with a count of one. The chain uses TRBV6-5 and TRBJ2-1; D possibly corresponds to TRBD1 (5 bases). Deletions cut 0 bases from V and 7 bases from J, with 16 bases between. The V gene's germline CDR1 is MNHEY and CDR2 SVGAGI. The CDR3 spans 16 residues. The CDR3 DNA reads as TGTGCCAGCAGTTACTCGATAGCAGGGAAGGGGAATGAGCAGTTCTTC. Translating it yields CASSYSIAGKGNEQFF.

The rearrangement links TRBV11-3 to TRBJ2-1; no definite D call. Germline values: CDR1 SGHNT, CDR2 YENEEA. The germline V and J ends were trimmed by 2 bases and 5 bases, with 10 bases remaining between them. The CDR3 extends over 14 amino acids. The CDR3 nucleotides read TGTGCCAGCAGCTTATACGGGCAAGACAATGAGCAGTTCTTC. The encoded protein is CASSLYGQDNEQFF.

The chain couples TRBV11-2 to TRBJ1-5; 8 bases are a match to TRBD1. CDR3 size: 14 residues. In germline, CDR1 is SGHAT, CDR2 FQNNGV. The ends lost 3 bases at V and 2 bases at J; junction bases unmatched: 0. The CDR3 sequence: CASSLDRGNQPQHF. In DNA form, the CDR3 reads TGTGCCAGCAGCTTGGACAGGGGCAATCAGCCCCAGCATTTT.

Written as DNA, the CDR3 is TGTGCCACCAGCAGATCCTCCTTGGGGGGAGTCGACGGTGAGCAGTTCTTC. It specifies CATSRSSLGGVDGEQFF. The chain uses TRBV15 and TRBJ2-1, with a tentative D call TRBD2 (6 bases). The CDR3 is 17 amino acids. V was cut by 2 bases and J by 9 bases, with 23 bases left in between. Per germline, CDR1 LNHNV and CDR2 YYDKDF (reference sequence).

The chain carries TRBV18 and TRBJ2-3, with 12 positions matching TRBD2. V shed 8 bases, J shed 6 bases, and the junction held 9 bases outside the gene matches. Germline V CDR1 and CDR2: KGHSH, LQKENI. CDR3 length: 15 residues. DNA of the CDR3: TGTGCCAGCACGACTAGCGGGAGCACTTTTGATACGCAGTATTTT. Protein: CASTTSGSTFDTQYF.

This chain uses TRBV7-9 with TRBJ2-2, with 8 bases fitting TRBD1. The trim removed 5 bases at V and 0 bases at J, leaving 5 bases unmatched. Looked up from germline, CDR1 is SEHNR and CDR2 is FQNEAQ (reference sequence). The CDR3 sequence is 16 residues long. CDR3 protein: CASSPRQGTNTGELFF. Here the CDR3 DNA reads TGTGCCAGCAGCCCTAGACAGGGGACGAACACCGGGGAGCTGTTTTTT. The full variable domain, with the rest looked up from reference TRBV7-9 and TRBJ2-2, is DTGVSQNPRHKITKRGQNVTFRCDPISEHNRLYWYRQTLGQGPEFLTYFQNEAQLEKSRLLSDRFSAERPKGSFSTLEIQRTEQGDSAMYLCASSPRQGTNTGELFFGEGSRLTVL.

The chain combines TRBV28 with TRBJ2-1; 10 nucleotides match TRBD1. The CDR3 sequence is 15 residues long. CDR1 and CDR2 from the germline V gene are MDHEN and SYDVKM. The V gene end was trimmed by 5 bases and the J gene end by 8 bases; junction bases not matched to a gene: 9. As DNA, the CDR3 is TGTGCCAGCAGTACCATGTTGACAGGGGGCGATGAGCAGTTCTTC. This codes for CASSTMLTGGDEQFF.